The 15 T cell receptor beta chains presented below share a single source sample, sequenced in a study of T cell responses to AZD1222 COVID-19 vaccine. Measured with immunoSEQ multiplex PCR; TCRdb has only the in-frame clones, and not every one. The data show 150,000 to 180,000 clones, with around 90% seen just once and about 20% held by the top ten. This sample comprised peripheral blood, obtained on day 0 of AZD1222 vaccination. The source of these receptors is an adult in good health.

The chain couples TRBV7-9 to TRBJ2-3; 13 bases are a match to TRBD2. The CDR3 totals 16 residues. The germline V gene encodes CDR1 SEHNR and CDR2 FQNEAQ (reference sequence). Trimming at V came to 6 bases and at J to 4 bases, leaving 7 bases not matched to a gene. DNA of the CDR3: TGTGCCAGCAGTGACGGACTAGCGGGAGCGTCAGATACGCAGTATTTT. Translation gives CASSDGLAGASDTQYF.

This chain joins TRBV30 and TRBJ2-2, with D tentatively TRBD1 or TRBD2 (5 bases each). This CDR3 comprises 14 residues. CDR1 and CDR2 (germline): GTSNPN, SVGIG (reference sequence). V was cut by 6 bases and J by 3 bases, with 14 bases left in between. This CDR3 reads CACLGDVDTGELFF. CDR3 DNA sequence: TGTGCCTGCCTGGGGGATGTTGACACCGGGGAGCTGTTTTTT.

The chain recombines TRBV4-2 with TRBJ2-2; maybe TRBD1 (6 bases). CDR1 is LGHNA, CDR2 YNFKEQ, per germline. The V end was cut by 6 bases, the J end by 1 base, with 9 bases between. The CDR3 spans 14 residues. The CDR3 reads CASSPTGNTGELFF. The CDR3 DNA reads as TGTGCCAGCAGTCCGACAGGGAACACCGGGGAGCTGTTTTTT.

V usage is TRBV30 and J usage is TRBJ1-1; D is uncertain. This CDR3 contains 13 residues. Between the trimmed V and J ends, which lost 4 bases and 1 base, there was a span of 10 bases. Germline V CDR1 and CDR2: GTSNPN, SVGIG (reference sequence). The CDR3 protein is CAWKRGQNTEAFF. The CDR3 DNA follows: TGTGCCTGGAAGCGAGGGCAGAACACTGAAGCTTTCTTT.

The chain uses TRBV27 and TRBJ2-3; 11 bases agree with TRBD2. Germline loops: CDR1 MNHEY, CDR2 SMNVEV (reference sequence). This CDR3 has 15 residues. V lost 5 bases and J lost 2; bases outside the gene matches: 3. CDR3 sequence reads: CASSTTSGNTDTQYF. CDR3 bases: TGTGCCAGCAGTACGACTAGCGGGAACACAGATACGCAGTATTTT.

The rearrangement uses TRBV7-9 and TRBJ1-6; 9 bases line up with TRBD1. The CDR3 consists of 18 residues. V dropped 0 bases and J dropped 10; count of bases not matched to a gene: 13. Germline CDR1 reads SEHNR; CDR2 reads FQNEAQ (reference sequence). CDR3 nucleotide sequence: TGTGCCAGCAGCTTAGCGGGCGCGGGGGGGACAGGGAAATCACCCCTCCACTTT. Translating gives CASSLAGAGGTGKSPLHF. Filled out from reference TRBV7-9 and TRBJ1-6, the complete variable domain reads DTGVSQNPRHKITKRGQNVTFRCDPISEHNRLYWYRQTLGQGPEFLTYFQNEAQLEKSRLLSDRFSAERPKGSFSTLEIQRTEQGDSAMYLCASSLAGAGGTGKSPLHFGNGTRLTVT.

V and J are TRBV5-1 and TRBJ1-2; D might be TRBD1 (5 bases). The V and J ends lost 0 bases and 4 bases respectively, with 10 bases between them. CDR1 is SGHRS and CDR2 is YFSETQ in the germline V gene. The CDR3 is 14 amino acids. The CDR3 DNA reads TGCGCCAGCAGCTTGGCCGGGGGAGGCTATGGCTACACCTTC. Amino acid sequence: CASSLAGGGYGYTF.

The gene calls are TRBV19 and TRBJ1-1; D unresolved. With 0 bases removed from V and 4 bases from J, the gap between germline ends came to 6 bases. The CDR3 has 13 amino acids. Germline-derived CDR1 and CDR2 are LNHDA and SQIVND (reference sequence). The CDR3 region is CASSIEIATEAFF. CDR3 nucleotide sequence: TGTGCCAGTAGTATAGAGATAGCCACTGAAGCTTTCTTT.

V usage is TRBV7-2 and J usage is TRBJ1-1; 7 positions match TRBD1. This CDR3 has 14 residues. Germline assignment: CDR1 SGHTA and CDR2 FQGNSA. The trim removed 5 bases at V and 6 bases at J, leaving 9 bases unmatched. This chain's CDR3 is CASSRDRERAEAFF. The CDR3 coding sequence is TGTGCCAGCAGCCGTGACAGGGAAAGGGCTGAAGCTTTCTTT.

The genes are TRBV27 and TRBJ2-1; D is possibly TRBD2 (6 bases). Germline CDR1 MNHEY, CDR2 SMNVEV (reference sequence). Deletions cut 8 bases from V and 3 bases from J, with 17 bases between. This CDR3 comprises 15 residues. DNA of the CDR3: TGTGCCAGCTCCTTGTTCGGGGGAGGCTACAATGAGCAGTTCTTC. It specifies CASSLFGGGYNEQFF.

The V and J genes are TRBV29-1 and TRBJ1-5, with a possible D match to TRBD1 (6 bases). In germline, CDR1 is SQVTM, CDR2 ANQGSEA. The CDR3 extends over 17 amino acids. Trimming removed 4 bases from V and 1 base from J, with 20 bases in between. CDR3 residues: CSVGPTPGRGSNQPQHF. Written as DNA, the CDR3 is TGCAGCGTTGGCCCCACCCCCGGCAGGGGAAGCAATCAGCCCCAGCATTTT.

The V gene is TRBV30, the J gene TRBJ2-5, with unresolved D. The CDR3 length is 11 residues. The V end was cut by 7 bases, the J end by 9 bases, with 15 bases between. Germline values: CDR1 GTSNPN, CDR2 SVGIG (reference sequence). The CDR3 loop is CASTAFGAQYF. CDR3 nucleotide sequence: TGTGCCTCGACTGCCTTTGGGGCCCAGTACTTC.

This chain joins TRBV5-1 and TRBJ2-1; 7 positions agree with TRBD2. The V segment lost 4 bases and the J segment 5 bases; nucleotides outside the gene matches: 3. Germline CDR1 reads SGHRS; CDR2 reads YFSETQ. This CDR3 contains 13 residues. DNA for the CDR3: TGCGCCAGCAGCCTCGGGACTAACAATGAGCAGTTCTTC. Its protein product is CASSLGTNNEQFF.

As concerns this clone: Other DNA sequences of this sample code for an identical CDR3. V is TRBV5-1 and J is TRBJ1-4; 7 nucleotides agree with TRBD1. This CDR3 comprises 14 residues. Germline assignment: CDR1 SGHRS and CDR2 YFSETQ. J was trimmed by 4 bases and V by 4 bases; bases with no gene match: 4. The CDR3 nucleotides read TGCGCCAGCAGCCTCGGGACAGTTAATGAAAAACTGTTTTTT. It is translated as CASSLGTVNEKLFF.

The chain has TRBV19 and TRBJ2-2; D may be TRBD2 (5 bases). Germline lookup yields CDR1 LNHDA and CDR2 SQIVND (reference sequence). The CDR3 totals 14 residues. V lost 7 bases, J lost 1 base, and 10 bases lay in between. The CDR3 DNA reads TGTGCCAGTATAATGGCGGGGAACACCGGGGAGCTGTTTTTT. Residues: CASIMAGNTGELFF.